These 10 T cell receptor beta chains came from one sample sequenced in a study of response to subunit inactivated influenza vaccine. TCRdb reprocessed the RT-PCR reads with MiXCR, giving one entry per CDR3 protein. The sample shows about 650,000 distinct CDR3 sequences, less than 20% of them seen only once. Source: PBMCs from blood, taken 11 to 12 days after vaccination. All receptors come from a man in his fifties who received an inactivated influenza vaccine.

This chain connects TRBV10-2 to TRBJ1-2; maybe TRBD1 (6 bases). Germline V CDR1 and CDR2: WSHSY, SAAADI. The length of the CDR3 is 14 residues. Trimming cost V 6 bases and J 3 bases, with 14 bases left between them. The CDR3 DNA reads TGCGCCAGCAGCAAGGGGGGGGTGGACTATGGCTACACCTTC. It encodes CASSKGGVDYGYTF.

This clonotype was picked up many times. The CDR3 nucleotides read TGTGCCAGCAGTTTGAAACAGGATACCCAGTACTTC. Its protein is CASSLKQDTQYF. V and J are TRBV3-1 and TRBJ2-5; perhaps TRBD1 as D (5 bases). Germline CDR1 and CDR2: LGHDT and YNNKEL (reference sequence). Trimming took 6 bases from V and 8 from J, leaving 13 bases between them. The CDR3 extends over 12 amino acids.

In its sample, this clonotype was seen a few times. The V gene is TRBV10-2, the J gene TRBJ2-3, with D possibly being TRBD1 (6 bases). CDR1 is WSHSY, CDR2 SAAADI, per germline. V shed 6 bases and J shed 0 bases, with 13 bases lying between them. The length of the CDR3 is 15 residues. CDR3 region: CASRATGYSTDTQYF. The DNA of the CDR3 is TGCGCCAGCAGGGCTACAGGGTATAGCACAGATACGCAGTATTTT.

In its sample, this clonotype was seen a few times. The CDR3: CASSYSIQGAEAFF. CDR3 DNA: TGTGCCAGCAGTTACTCGATCCAAGGAGCTGAAGCTTTCTTT. The chain links TRBV6-2 or TRBV6-3 to TRBJ1-1; D gene uncertain. V was clipped by 0 bases and J by 6 bases, with 11 bases between them. The CDR3 sequence is 14 residues long. Germline-derived CDR1 and CDR2 are MNHEY and SVGEGT.

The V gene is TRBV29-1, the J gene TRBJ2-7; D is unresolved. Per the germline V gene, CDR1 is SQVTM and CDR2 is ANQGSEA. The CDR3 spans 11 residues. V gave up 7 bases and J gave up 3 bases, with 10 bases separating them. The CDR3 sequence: CSAEVSYEQYF. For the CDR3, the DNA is TGCAGCGCCGAGGTCAGCTACGAGCAGTACTTC.

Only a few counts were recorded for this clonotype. CDR3 nucleotides: TGTGCCAGCAGCCATGGGACAGCCATTCAAGAGACCCAGTACTTC. Its translation is CASSHGTAIQETQYF. The chain recombines TRBV4-2 with TRBJ2-5, with TRBD1 matching over 7 bases. CDR3 length equals 15 residues. CDR1 is LGHNA and CDR2 is YNFKEQ in the germline V gene. With 3 bases clipped from V and 2 bases from J, the junction kept 6 bases outside the gene matches.

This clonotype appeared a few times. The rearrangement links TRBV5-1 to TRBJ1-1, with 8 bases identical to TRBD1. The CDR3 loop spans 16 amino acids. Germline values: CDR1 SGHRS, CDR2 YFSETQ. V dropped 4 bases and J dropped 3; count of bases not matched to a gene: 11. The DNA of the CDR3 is TGCGCCAGCAGCCCGGGACAGGAGGTTTGGGACACTGAAGCTTTCTTT. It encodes CASSPGQEVWDTEAFF. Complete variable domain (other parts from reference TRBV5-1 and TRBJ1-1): KAGVTQTPRYLIKTRGQQVTLSCSPISGHRSVSWYQQTPGQGLQFLFEYFSETQRNKGNFPGRFSGRQFSNSRSEMNVSTLELGDSALYLCASSPGQEVWDTEAFFGQGTRLTVV.

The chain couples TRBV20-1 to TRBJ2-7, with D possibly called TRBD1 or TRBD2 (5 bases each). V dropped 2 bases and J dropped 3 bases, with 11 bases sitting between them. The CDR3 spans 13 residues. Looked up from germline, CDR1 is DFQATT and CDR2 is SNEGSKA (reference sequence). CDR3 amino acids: CSARRDESYEQYF. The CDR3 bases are TGCAGTGCTAGAAGGGACGAGAGCTACGAGCAGTACTTC.

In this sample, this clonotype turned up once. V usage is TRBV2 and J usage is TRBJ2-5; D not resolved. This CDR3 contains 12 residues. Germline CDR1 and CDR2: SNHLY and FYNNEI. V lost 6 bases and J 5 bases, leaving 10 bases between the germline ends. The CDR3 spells CASRGRMETQYF. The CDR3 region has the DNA TGTGCCAGCAGAGGACGAATGGAGACCCAGTACTTC.

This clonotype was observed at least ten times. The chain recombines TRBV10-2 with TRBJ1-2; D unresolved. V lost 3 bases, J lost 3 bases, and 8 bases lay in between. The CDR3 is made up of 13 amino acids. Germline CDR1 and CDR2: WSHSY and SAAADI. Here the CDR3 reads CASSDTRDYGYTF. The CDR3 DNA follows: TGCGCCAGCAGTGATACGAGGGACTATGGCTACACCTTC.